In this sample, the clone carrying this TCR beta chain turned up once. The data originate from a study of shared clonotypes between healthy human individuals. Clones were sequenced by immunoSEQ multiplex PCR, and TCRdb holds only the in-frame ones, with some missing. The profile covers roughly 1.4 million clones, with approximately 98.5% appearing a single time and around 0.33% taken by the ten largest. The V gene lost 3 bases and the J gene lost 6 bases, with 11 bases spanning the gap. The CDR3 is 13 residues long. Germline-derived CDR1 and CDR2 are LNHDA and SQIVND (reference sequence). Negatively enriched CD4+ T cells were divided by CD45RA into naive and memory.

The chain couples TRBV19 to TRBJ1-1; D is perhaps TRBD1 (5 bases). The sample comprised naive CD4+ T cells sorted from blood. The subset here: CD45RA+ positively selected. This sequence originates from a man aged 30-40 years in good health. Here the CDR3 reads CASSIFREPEAFF. CDR3 nucleotides: TGTGCCAGTAGTATCTTCAGGGAACCTGAAGCTTTCTTT.